The 28 T cell receptor beta chains in this list originate from one sample, sequenced in a study of beta chain features in type 1 diabetes (dated by TCRdb to between 2017 and 2018). Libraries were built with the immunoSEQ multiplex PCR assay. All of the isolated RNA was reverse transcribed with the High Capacity cDNA Reverse Transcription Kit, so expressed TCRB transcripts were sequenced. Sourced from immuneACCESS, this table was stored by TCRdb with only in-frame sequences that have V and J called. A share of the clones is absent; for the studies checked, an unresolved V gene accounts for under half, and the remainder has no known explanation. The sample table lists over 300,000 clones, under 8.5% of them with a count of one. Of the sample, more than 0.4% falls within the top ten clones. Material: central memory CD4+ T cells from blood. These receptors were collected from a woman in her late teens or twenties in good health.

This chain joins TRBV25-1 and TRBJ2-7; 9 nucleotides match TRBD1. The trim removed 6 bases at V and 3 bases at J, leaving 9 bases unmatched. CDR1 and CDR2 (germline): MGHDK, SYGVNS. The CDR3 extends over 15 amino acids. The CDR3 sequence: CASSAAGTGIYEQYF. In DNA, the CDR3 is TGTGCCAGCAGCGCAGCCGGGACAGGGATCTACGAGCAGTACTTC.

There are a few counts of this clone. The genes are TRBV2 and TRBJ2-1; D may be TRBD2 (5 bases). Germline V gene lookup returns CDR1 SNHLY and CDR2 FYNNEI. V dropped 6 bases and J dropped 1 base, with 10 bases sitting between them. The CDR3 loop spans 14 amino acids. CDR3: CASRTGSSYNEQFF. CDR3 DNA sequence: TGTGCCAGCAGAACTGGGAGTTCCTACAATGAGCAGTTCTTC.

The gene calls are TRBV7-2 and TRBJ2-1, with 8 bases aligning to TRBD2. The CDR3 is 14 amino acids. Germline CDR1 SGHTA, CDR2 FQGNSA. Trimming removed 5 bases from V and 2 bases from J; junction bases left unmatched: 2. CDR3 sequence (DNA): TGTGCCAGCAGCCTTAGCGGGACCTACAATGAGCAGTTCTTC. Amino acid sequence: CASSLSGTYNEQFF.

This clone was counted between two and nine times. This chain links TRBV11-2 with TRBJ2-7; TRBD2 matches at 10 bases. J was trimmed by 2 bases and V by 2 bases; bases with no gene match: 9. The CDR3 has 17 residues. Germline-derived CDR1 and CDR2 are SGHAT and FQNNGV. The CDR3 reads CASSLTSGTIPTYEQYF. The DNA for the CDR3 is TGTGCCAGCAGCTTAACTAGCGGGACGATACCCACCTACGAGCAGTACTTC. Supplemented by reference TRBV11-2 and TRBJ2-7, the full variable domain reads EAGVAQSPRYKIIEKRQSVAFWCNPISGHATLYWYQQILGQGPKLLIQFQNNGVVDDSQLPKDRFSAERLKGVDSTLKIQPAKLEDSAVYLCASSLTSGTIPTYEQYFGPGTRLTVT.

This clone appeared many times. The rearrangement links TRBV28 to TRBJ2-3; a weak D match, TRBD1 (5 bases). The CDR3 is 14 residues long. V lost 6 bases, J lost 3 bases, and 13 bases lay in between. Germline-derived CDR1 and CDR2 are MDHEN and SYDVKM. CDR3 coding DNA: TGTGCCAGCAGCCGCCAGGGAAGGACAGATACGCAGTATTTT. Translation: CASSRQGRTDTQYF.

This clone has just a few counts. This sequence may be a read error, since a much larger clone differs from it by one base. Other DNA sequences in this sample translate to the same CDR3. The chain uses TRBV7-9 and TRBJ1-2; D is ambiguous. The CDR3 consists of 11 residues. The V and J ends lost 5 bases and 4 bases respectively, with 5 bases between them. Looked up from germline, CDR1 is SEHNR and CDR2 is FQNEAQ (reference sequence). The DNA of the CDR3 is TGTGCCAGCAGCCCGGCCTATGGCTACACCTTC. Residues: CASSPAYGYTF. The entire variable domain, with the rest obtained from reference TRBV7-9 and TRBJ1-2, is as follows: DTGVSQNPRHKITKRGQNVTFRCDPISEHNRLYWYRQTLGQGPEFLTYFQNEAQLEKSRLLSDRFSAERPKGSFSTLEIQRTEQGDSAMYLCASSPAYGYTFGSGTRLTVV.

The chain couples TRBV7-3 to TRBJ2-4; D not certain. Trimming stripped 5 bases from V and 11 bases from J, with 22 bases between. Germline V gene lookup returns CDR1 SGHTA and CDR2 FQGTGA. The CDR3 length is 15 residues. DNA of the CDR3: TGTGCCAGCAGCGAAAACAGAGCAGCCGGAGTCGTTCAGTACTTC. It specifies CASSENRAAGVVQYF.

The chain uses TRBV6-6 and TRBJ2-3; D gene uncertain. Germline V gene lookup returns CDR1 MNHNY and CDR2 SVGAGI (reference sequence). There are 13 residues in the CDR3. Deletions cut 6 bases from V and 2 bases from J, with 9 bases between. The CDR3 DNA follows: TGTGCCAGCAGCCGCTGGTCCACAGATACGCAGTATTTT. It specifies CASSRWSTDTQYF.

A few counts support this clone. The V gene is TRBV5-4, the J gene TRBJ2-1; 10 bases are shared with TRBD2. Trimming took 2 bases from V and 8 from J; bases not matched to a gene: 10. CDR1 is SGHNT and CDR2 is YYREEE in the germline V gene (reference sequence). This CDR3 region has 16 residues. The CDR3, as DNA: TGTGCCAGCAGCTTTAAGAGCGGGAGGGCCCAAGATGAGCAGTTCTTC. Its protein product is CASSFKSGRAQDEQFF.

The table lists this clone with many counts. The V and J genes are TRBV2 and TRBJ1-2, with no clear D. Trimming left V 5 bases short and J 5 bases short, with 12 bases between. In germline, CDR1 is SNHLY, CDR2 FYNNEI. The CDR3 is made up of 13 amino acids. CDR3 coding DNA: TGTGCCAGCAGTAAACTCCCAGGTTATGGCTACACCTTC. This gives the protein CASSKLPGYGYTF.

This clone was seen more than once but under ten times. The J gene is TRBJ2-1, the V gene TRBV18, with 7 bases fitting TRBD1. The CDR3 runs 13 residues. In germline, CDR1 is KGHSH, CDR2 LQKENI. J gave up 9 bases and V 3 bases, and 5 bases lay outside the gene matches. CDR3 nucleotides: TGTGCCAGCTCACCGGGACAGCGGCTTGAGCAGTTCTTC. As protein: CASSPGQRLEQFF.

This sequence joins TRBV27 and TRBJ2-2, with D possibly matching TRBD2 (6 bases). V dropped 6 bases and J dropped 1 base, with 18 bases sitting between them. There are 17 residues in the CDR3. Germline-derived CDR1 and CDR2 are MNHEY and SMNVEV (reference sequence). The CDR3 DNA is TGTGCCAGCAGCCTAAGACGGGGGAGTGGGAACACCGGGGAGCTGTTTTTT. Encoded protein: CASSLRRGSGNTGELFF.

This clone has more than one count but fewer than ten. The chain uses TRBV7-9 and TRBJ1-2; D perhaps matches TRBD1 (5 bases). Per the germline V gene, CDR1 is SEHNR and CDR2 is FQNEAQ (reference sequence). The ends were cut back, 5 bases at V and 8 bases at J, with 15 bases in the middle. The CDR3 has 13 residues. CDR3 bases: TGTGCCAGCAGCACAGGTCCACAAGGAGGCTACACCTTC. The encoded protein is CASSTGPQGGYTF.

Only a few counts were recorded for this clone. This rearrangement joins TRBV7-2 to TRBJ2-5, with 11 bases aligning to TRBD1. Germline V lookup: CDR1 SGHTA, CDR2 FQGNSA. The ends lost 5 bases at V and 4 bases at J; junction bases unmatched: 6. The CDR3 loop spans 15 amino acids. CDR3 DNA: TGTGCCAGCAGCCACCGGACAGGGGGCAGAGAGACCCAGTACTTC. Residues: CASSHRTGGRETQYF.

In this sample, this clone turned up many times. This sequence joins TRBV7-9 and TRBJ2-1, with a weak D call TRBD2 (6 bases). V lost 5 bases and J lost 1, with 15 bases in between. The CDR3 is 16 amino acids. Per germline, CDR1 SEHNR and CDR2 FQNEAQ (reference sequence). CDR3 bases: TGTGCCAGCAGCCGGGGGATCAGCGGGTCCTACAATGAGCAGTTCTTC. It codes for CASSRGISGSYNEQFF. Supplemented by reference TRBV7-9 and TRBJ2-1, the full variable domain reads DTGVSQNPRHKITKRGQNVTFRCDPISEHNRLYWYRQTLGQGPEFLTYFQNEAQLEKSRLLSDRFSAERPKGSFSTLEIQRTEQGDSAMYLCASSRGISGSYNEQFFGPGTRLTVL.

There are a few counts of this clone. J is TRBJ2-2 and V is TRBV7-8; D perhaps matches TRBD2 (5 bases). The germline CDR1 and CDR2 sequences are SGHVS and FQNEAQ. V shed 3 bases and J shed 5 bases, with 16 bases lying between them. The CDR3 runs to 16 residues. The CDR3 DNA follows: TGTGCCAGCAGCTTCCTCAGAGGGAAAGGGACCGGGGAGCTGTTTTTT. It specifies CASSFLRGKGTGELFF.

This clone appeared a few times. The chain is built from TRBV4-1 and TRBJ2-1; 7 positions match TRBD1. V shed 0 bases and J 11 bases; nucleotides not matched to a gene: 7. This CDR3 has 14 amino acids. CDR1 is MGHRA and CDR2 is YSYEKL in the germline V gene. The CDR3 loop reads CASSQDRDREQQFF. DNA of the CDR3: TGCGCCAGCAGCCAAGATAGAGACAGGGAGCAGCAGTTCTTC.

The chain recombines TRBV28 with TRBJ1-5; D may be TRBD1 (5 bases). Trimming removed 4 bases from V and 3 bases from J, with 10 bases in between. CDR3 length: 14 amino acids. Germline values: CDR1 MDHEN, CDR2 SYDVKM. CDR3 residues: CASSSGHHNQPQHF. CDR3 nucleotide sequence: TGTGCCAGCAGTTCGGGGCACCACAATCAGCCCCAGCATTTT.

This chain links TRBV4-3 with TRBJ2-2, with a weak D call TRBD2 (5 bases). This CDR3 contains 15 residues. Trimming left V 1 base short and J 0 bases short, with 6 bases between. In germline, CDR1 is LGHNA, CDR2 YSLEER. CDR3 nucleotide sequence: TGCGCCAGCAGCCAAGTGCGGGCGAACACCGGGGAGCTGTTTTTT. It translates to CASSQVRANTGELFF.

This clone was observed a few times. The gene calls are TRBV29-1 and TRBJ2-1; D not resolved. Trimming took 1 base from V and 11 from J, leaving 12 bases between them. The germline gives CDR1 SQVTM, CDR2 ANQGSEA. The CDR3 extends over 12 amino acids. The CDR3 bases are TGCAGCGTTGAAGGGTCGGGTAGGAAGCAGTTCTTC. The encoded protein is CSVEGSGRKQFF.

Details on this clone: A much larger clone lies a single base off, so this may be a read error. V usage is TRBV7-6 and J usage is TRBJ1-3; D gene ambiguous. Germline CDR1 SGHVS, CDR2 FNYEAQ. The CDR3 spans 12 residues. The CDR3 sequence: CASSLAGNTIYF. CDR3 DNA sequence: TGTGCCAGCAGCCTAGCTGGAAACACCATATATTTT.

In this sample, this clone turned up many times. The chain has TRBV9 and TRBJ1-3, with D hard to call. The CDR3 consists of 15 residues. Trimming took off 2 bases at V and 3 bases at J, with 12 bases between the two ends. The germline CDR1 and CDR2 sequences are SGDLS and YYNGEE. The CDR3 reads CASSVEGSGGNTIYF. The CDR3 DNA reads as TGTGCCAGCAGCGTGGAGGGCTCAGGTGGAAACACCATATATTTT. Supplemented by reference TRBV9 and TRBJ1-3, the full variable domain reads DSGVTQTPKHLITATGQRVTLRCSPRSGDLSVYWYQQSLDQGLQFLIQYYNGEERAKGNILERFSAQQFPDLHSELNLSSLELGDSALYFCASSVEGSGGNTIYFGEGSWLTVV.

This clone was observed a handful of times. The chain combines TRBV5-1 with TRBJ2-3, with 11 bases that match TRBD2. Germline V gene lookup returns CDR1 SGHRS and CDR2 YFSETQ. CDR3 size: 19 residues. With 3 bases clipped from V and 0 bases from J, the junction kept 12 bases outside the gene matches. CDR3 region: CASSSRVAGGPTSTDTQYF. CDR3 DNA sequence: TGCGCCAGCAGCTCAAGGGTAGCGGGAGGGCCTACTAGCACAGATACGCAGTATTTT.

A few counts support this clone. The chain couples TRBV6-5 to TRBJ2-7, with 7 positions matching TRBD2. In germline, CDR1 is MNHEY, CDR2 SVGAGI. With 6 bases clipped from V and 0 bases from J, the junction kept 5 bases outside the gene matches. The CDR3 is 14 amino acids. CDR3 residues: CASSQSGASYEQYF. Here the CDR3 DNA reads TGTGCCAGCAGCCAAAGCGGGGCCTCCTACGAGCAGTACTTC.

This clone was seen at least ten times. V and J are TRBV10-3 and TRBJ1-2; no definite D call. The CDR3 consists of 13 residues. V was pared by 3 bases and J by 6 bases, with 11 bases between. CDR1 is ENHRY, CDR2 SYGVKD, per germline. The CDR3 protein is CAISDRQSDGYTF. CDR3 in DNA: TGTGCCATCAGTGATCGGCAGTCTGATGGCTACACCTTC.

This clone showed up just a few times. Other DNA variants within this sample encode the same CDR3. This chain links TRBV28 with TRBJ2-5, with D possibly called TRBD1 or TRBD2 (6 bases each). Germline V gene sequence: CDR1 MDHEN, CDR2 SYDVKM. This CDR3 comprises 15 residues. Trimming took 4 bases from V and 2 from J, leaving 14 bases between them. CDR3 bases: TGTGCCAGCAGTTCCCAAGGGGGAGGACAAGAGACCCAGTACTTC. This sequence encodes CASSSQGGGQETQYF.

This chain connects TRBV11-2 to TRBJ1-3; a possible D gene is TRBD1 (5 bases). Per germline, CDR1 SGHAT and CDR2 FQNNGV. Deletions cut 5 bases from V and 0 bases from J, with 14 bases between. The CDR3 contains 16 residues. CDR3 bases: TGTGCCAGCAGCCCCGTGGGACGGACCTCTGGAAACACCATATATTTT. This gives the protein CASSPVGRTSGNTIYF. The whole variable domain, filled in from reference TRBV11-2 and TRBJ1-3, reads EAGVAQSPRYKIIEKRQSVAFWCNPISGHATLYWYQQILGQGPKLLIQFQNNGVVDDSQLPKDRFSAERLKGVDSTLKIQPAKLEDSAVYLCASSPVGRTSGNTIYFGEGSWLTVV.

This clone was recorded a few times. The chain employs TRBV5-4 and TRBJ2-1, with TRBD2 matching 8 bases. There are 16 residues in the CDR3. Germline V gene lookup returns CDR1 SGHNT and CDR2 YYREEE (reference sequence). V gave up 0 bases and J gave up 3 bases; unmatched junction bases: 5. CDR3: CASSLVLAGRYNEQFF. The DNA for the CDR3 is TGTGCCAGCAGCTTGGTCTTAGCGGGGCGCTACAATGAGCAGTTCTTC.